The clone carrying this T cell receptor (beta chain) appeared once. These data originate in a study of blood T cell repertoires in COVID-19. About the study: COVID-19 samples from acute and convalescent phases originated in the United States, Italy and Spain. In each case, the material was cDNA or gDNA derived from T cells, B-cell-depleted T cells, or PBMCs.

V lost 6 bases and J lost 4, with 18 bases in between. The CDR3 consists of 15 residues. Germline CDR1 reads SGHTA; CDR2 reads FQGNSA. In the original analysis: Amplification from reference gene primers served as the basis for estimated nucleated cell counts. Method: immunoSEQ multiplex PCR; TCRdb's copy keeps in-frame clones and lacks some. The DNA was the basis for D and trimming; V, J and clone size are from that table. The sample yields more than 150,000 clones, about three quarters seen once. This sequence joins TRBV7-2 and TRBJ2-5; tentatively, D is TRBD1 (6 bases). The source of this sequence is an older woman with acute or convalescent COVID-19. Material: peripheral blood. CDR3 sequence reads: CASRSNRESSETQYF. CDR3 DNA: TGTGCCAGCAGAAGCAACAGGGAATCCTCAGAGACCCAGTACTTC.